This T cell receptor (beta chain) appears in the sequencing data of a study of shared clonotypes between healthy human individuals (dated by TCRdb to 2019 to 2021). For context, the study as a whole: A couple of women and a few men aged 18 to 49 years were included in the cohort. For each donor, three plates each were used for CD4 naive and CD4 memory, two plates were used for CD8 naive, and one plate was used for CD8 memory. Leukapheresis yielded between about 0.94 and 9 billion PBMCs per donor. The study deeply sequenced blood TCR repertoires of 5 or 6 healthy adults to estimate repertoire size and the extent of clonotype sharing between individuals. Different laboratories and diverse techniques were used to prepare libraries and sequence TCR repertoires, to increase sequencing depth and limit assay-specific biases. Paper-wide results and their limitations: The genetic and exposure-history diversity represented was limited by the small number of donors. Across several donors, approximately 4.6% of naive CD4, around 3.3% of naive CD8, roughly 2.3% of memory CD4, and under 0.45% of memory CD8 clonotypes were shared. Higher generation probabilities were observed for clonotypes shared by all four sorted-subset donors than for non-shared clonotypes. Only blood was sampled, and tissue TCR repertoires likely differ from those in blood. Based on pairwise subsampling, the degree of clonotype sharing among donors was expected to be affected by sequencing depth. Incomplete sequencing was indicated by rarefaction of sorted-subset datasets, despite the large sequencing depth. Naive subsets generally had larger estimated clonotype richness than memory subsets did.

Concerning this clone itself: Its antigen remains undetermined. There are no base qualities to consult, and no much larger clone falls within one base.

TCR CDR3 regions were amplified from genomic DNA by multiplex PCR using the deep immunoSEQ assay. For each cell subset, the extracted genomic DNA was distributed evenly across all wells of several immunoSEQ 96-well plates, and each plate served as one replicate. Each replicate PCR for sorted subsets received roughly 200 ng genomic DNA, equal to about 30,000 T cell genomes. The purified libraries were quantified using a Qubit 3.0 fluorometer, sized with a Bioanalyzer 2100, and then quantified again using the KAPA Library Quantification kit. Every immunoSEQ 96-well plate was sequenced on a separate single-read 150-cycle Illumina NextSeq 550 flow cell. Per the authors' processing: Because the immunoSEQ output included only junctional sequences and no quality scores, the filtering could not be the same as the filtering used for full-length reads. Sequences were annotated with PyIR, a Python wrapper for IgBLAST v1.9, using IMGT germline references to assign V/J genes and CDR3. Reads with weak V/J assignments (E-value above 1e-6), missing CDR3, stop codons, out-of-frame junctions, or ambiguous translated residues were removed. V3J clonotypes were defined as sequences sharing the same inferred V gene, J gene, and CDR3 amino acid sequence. Percentage overlap between repertoires was calculated by dividing the number of shared unique clonotypes by the size of the smaller repertoire. Three approaches were used to assess repertoire richness: RTK rarefaction, the Chao1 estimator, and Recon v2.1 estimates of unobserved clonotypes. For all TCRbeta clonotypes obtained by the gDNA method from a handful of donors, generation probabilities were computed with OLGA. What TCRdb holds here is the immuneACCESS table cut down to in-frame rearrangements. Part of the clones is not present; checked against another copy, under half of the missing clones reflect an unresolved V gene, and the others are unexplained. Clonal size and the V and J genes are those of that table, whereas D and trimming came from the DNA. The sample yields about 2 million clones; about 95% were counted once. 1% to 1.5% of the sample is taken by the ten largest.

CDR3 length: 14 amino acids, cysteine to phenylalanine. Only the CDR3 DNA stays, 42 bases, in frame from base 1. According to the germline V gene (reference sequence), CDR1 reads MNHNY and CDR2 reads SVGAGI. At the junction V is shortened by 6 bases and J by 7 bases, with 16 bases in between. CD8 naive samples consisted of CD45RO-negative cells that were positively selected for CCR7, yielding a CD45RA+CCR7+ population without TemRA cells. Healthy HIV-negative adults with no recently reported acute infections or vaccinations were included as donors. Every donor was a Caucasian adult residing in Nashville, Tennessee, USA. Blood was obtained by leukapheresis, after which PBMCs were separated by Ficoll-Histopaque density gradient centrifugation and cryopreserved in liquid nitrogen vapor phase. Analytical flow cytometry was used to check the purity and quantity of each magnetically sorted T cell population. From each sorted fraction, genomic DNA was isolated and quantified by UV absorbance on a Nanodrop 2000c.

The sequencing input was naive CD8+ T cells sorted from blood. The cell subset or site label for this specimen denotes: CD45RA+CCR7+. The sequence derives from a man aged 18 to 29 in good health. The chain employs TRBV6-6 and TRBJ1-5; the D gene is unclear. In nucleotides, the sequence is TGTGCCAGCAGCCCGGGGTTGATAGGACAGCCCCAGCATTTT. This translates into CASSPGLIGQPQHF.